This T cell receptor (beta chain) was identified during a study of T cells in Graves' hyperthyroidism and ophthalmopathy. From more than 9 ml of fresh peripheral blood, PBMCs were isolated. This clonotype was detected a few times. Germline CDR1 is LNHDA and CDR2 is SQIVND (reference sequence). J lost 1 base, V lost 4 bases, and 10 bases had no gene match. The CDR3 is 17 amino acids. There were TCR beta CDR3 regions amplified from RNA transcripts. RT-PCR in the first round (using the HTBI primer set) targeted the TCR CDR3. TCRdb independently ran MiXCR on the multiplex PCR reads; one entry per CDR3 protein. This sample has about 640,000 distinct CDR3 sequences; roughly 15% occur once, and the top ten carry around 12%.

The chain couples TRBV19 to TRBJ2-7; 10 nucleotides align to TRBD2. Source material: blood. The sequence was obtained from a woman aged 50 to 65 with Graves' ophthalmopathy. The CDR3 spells CASSTYPTSGFSYEQYF. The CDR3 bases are TGTGCCAGTAGTACCTACCCGACTAGCGGGTTTTCCTACGAGCAGTACTTC.